Sequencing of this T cell receptor beta chain was carried out in a study of STAT3 mutations in large granular lymphocyte leukemia. Turning to the study itself: About 38% of treated T-LGLL patients showed hematologic response to immunosuppression.

Germline CDR1 SGHRS, CDR2 YFSETQ. The CDR3 sequence is 15 residues long. Trimming removed 3 bases from V and 0 bases from J, with 11 bases in between. A remark on this clone: Antigen: not known.

TCRbeta libraries averaged about 43,000 productive templates per sample. Generated by immunoSEQ multiplex PCR, the TCRdb table keeps only in-frame clones and is missing some. The repertoire holds 7,800 or so clones, with 91% as singletons. Overall study results and limits: In T-cell large granular lymphocyte leukemia, about half of patients showed multiple immunodominant subclonotypes. All newly emerging clones after therapy were STAT3 wild type. Some patients had dominant TCR clones larger than their STAT3 mutant burden.

Sequencing used peripheral blood mononuclear cells. V is TRBV5-1 and J is TRBJ2-3; D might be TRBD2 (6 bases). This TCR came from a man between 50 and 59 years old with T-cell large granular lymphocyte leukemia. Some clones in this sample may be carry-over from other donors' samples. CDR3 in DNA: TGCGCCAGCAGCTCTAGCGCAACCAGCACAGATACGCAGTATTTT. Encoded protein: CASSSSATSTDTQYF.